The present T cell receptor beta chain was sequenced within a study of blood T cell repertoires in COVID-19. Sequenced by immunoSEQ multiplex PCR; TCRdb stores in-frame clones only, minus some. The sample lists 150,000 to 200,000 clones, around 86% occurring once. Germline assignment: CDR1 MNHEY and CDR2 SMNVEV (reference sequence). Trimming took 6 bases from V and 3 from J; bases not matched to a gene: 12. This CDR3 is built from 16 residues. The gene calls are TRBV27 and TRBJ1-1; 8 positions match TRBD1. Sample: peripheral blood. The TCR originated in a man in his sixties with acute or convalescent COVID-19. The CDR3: CASSNPGADRDTEAFF. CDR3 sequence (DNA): TGTGCCAGCAGCAACCCTGGAGCGGACAGGGACACTGAAGCTTTCTTT.